Below, one T cell receptor (delta chain) is given with its context. This clone appeared a few times. Its antigen is currently not known. A far larger clone lies a single base away; this is likely a read error. Other DNA sequences of this sample code for an identical CDR3. These data belong to a study of gamma-delta chains in newborns, infants, children (dated by TCRdb to the late 2010s). The study in broad terms: In the study title, it is stated that polyclonal expansion of innate gammadelta T cells is driven by microbial exposure immediately after birth. The study examined the way microbial exposure affected innate gammadelta T cell populations in human newborns right after birth.

The sequencer was an Illumina MiSeq. TCRdb reanalyzed the public reads with the CATT caller, and identical DNA sequences were merged afterwards. The sample contains several thousand delta-chain clones, roughly 3.5% of them found a single time. Clones ranked in the top ten supply 7.8% of the sample. Looking up the germline V gene yields CDR1 GEAIGNYY and CDR2 EKD. CDR3 length: 14 amino acids, cysteine to phenylalanine. CDR3 DNA is the only sequence kept; it has 42 bases, read in frame from the first base. The rearrangement combines TRDV2 with TRDJ2, with 8 bases aligning to TRDD3. The receptor's source is a child who was a newborn, infant or young child, either healthy, febrile or measles-vaccinated (not recorded which). Material for sequencing was blood. The nucleotide sequence is given as TGTGCCTGTGACACCTGGGGGATGACAGCGCAACTCTTCTTT. Its protein product is CACDTWGMTAQLFF.